One and the same sample provided the 24 T cell receptor beta chains below, sequenced in a study of T cell responses to AZD1222 COVID-19 vaccine. Profiled with immunoSEQ multiplex PCR; TCRdb holds only in-frame clones, not every one. The table shows approximately 100,000 clones, with around 95% occurring only once. Specimen: peripheral blood, collected on day 0 of AZD1222 vaccination. The source is an adult in good health.

The chain uses TRBV11-2 and TRBJ2-7; 8 bases agree with TRBD1. The CDR3 covers 17 residues. V lost 5 bases and J lost 1; bases outside the gene matches: 13. CDR1 is SGHAT, CDR2 FQNNGV, per germline. Here the CDR3 reads CASSGRLETGESYEQYF. CDR3 sequence (DNA): TGTGCCAGCAGCGGACGCCTTGAGACAGGGGAGTCCTACGAGCAGTACTTC.

This sequence joins TRBV11-3 and TRBJ1-1; D unclear. Germline V lookup: CDR1 SGHNT, CDR2 YENEEA. The V end was cut by 8 bases, the J end by 4 bases, with 8 bases between. CDR3 length: 11 amino acids. CDR3 region: CASGRGTEAFF. In nucleotides, the CDR3 is TGTGCCAGCGGCCGAGGCACTGAAGCTTTCTTT.

The genes are TRBV11-2 and TRBJ1-5; 7 nucleotides line up with TRBD1. The germline V gene encodes CDR1 SGHAT and CDR2 FQNNGV. V shed 2 bases and J 2 bases; nucleotides not matched to a gene: 3. CDR3 length: 15 amino acids. The CDR3 DNA sequence: TGTGCCAGCAGCTTAAACAGGGGTGGCAATCAGCCCCAGCATTTT. Translated: CASSLNRGGNQPQHF.

Here the CDR3 DNA reads TGTGCCAGCAGTGATTTGTTTAGTTCACCCCTCCACTTT. This translates into CASSDLFSSPLHF. The rearrangement uses TRBV6-4 and TRBJ1-6; no firm D call. The V gene's germline CDR1 is MRHNA and CDR2 SNTAGT. V was clipped by 3 bases and J by 9 bases, with 9 bases between them. This CDR3 spans 13 amino acids.

The V call is TRBV12-5, the J call TRBJ2-7; possibly TRBD2 for D (5 bases). Trimming pared 0 bases from V and 2 bases from J, leaving 17 bases between. Germline V gene data show CDR1 as LGHNT and CDR2 as FRNRAP. The CDR3 loop spans 17 amino acids. The CDR3, as DNA: TGTGCTAGTGGTTTGGTACGTGACTACATTAGTACCTACGAGCAGTACTTC. Its translation is CASGLVRDYISTYEQYF. Combining the CDR3 with reference TRBV12-5 and TRBJ2-7 gives the whole variable domain DARVTQTPRHKVTEMGQEVTMRCQPILGHNTVFWYRQTMMQGLELLAYFRNRAPLDDSGMPKDRFSAEMPDATLATLKIQPSEPRDSAVYFCASGLVRDYISTYEQYFGPGTRLTVT.

The count of this clone is one. This chain connects TRBV4-3 to TRBJ1-1; D is unresolved. The CDR3 is 14 amino acids. Germline V gene lookup returns CDR1 LGHNA and CDR2 YSLEER. V shed 1 base and J shed 4 bases, with 10 bases lying between them. CDR3 sequence (DNA): TGCGCCAGCAGCCAAGGGTCGGTCAGCACTGAAGCTTTCTTT. Translation: CASSQGSVSTEAFF.

This rearrangement joins TRBV7-9 to TRBJ1-5, with no clear D. The CDR3 sequence is 14 residues long. V lost 0 bases and J lost 6, with 9 bases in between. Germline CDR1 SEHNR, CDR2 FQNEAQ (reference sequence). The CDR3 nucleotides read TGTGCCAGCAGCTTAGCGGCAGGCGGTCAGCCCCAGCATTTT. This encodes CASSLAAGGQPQHF.

This clone turned up a few times. The rearrangement uses TRBV3-1 (or the pseudogene TRBV3-2) and TRBJ2-2; D unresolved. The germline V and J ends were trimmed by 0 bases and 2 bases, with 10 bases remaining between them. CDR1 LGHDT and CDR2 YNNKEL come from the germline V gene (reference sequence). CDR3 length: 16 amino acids. The CDR3 region is CASSQEADINTGELFF. The CDR3, as DNA: TGTGCCAGCAGCCAAGAGGCCGATATCAACACCGGGGAGCTGTTTTTT.

This rearrangement joins TRBV11-2 to TRBJ1-2; the D is unclear. The V gene lost 1 base and the J gene lost 0 bases, with 9 bases spanning the gap. There are 15 residues in the CDR3. CDR1 is SGHAT, CDR2 FQNNGV, per germline. The CDR3 bases are TGTGCCAGCAGCTTAGTCACACGATCTAACTATGGCTACACCTTC. Translated, it gives CASSLVTRSNYGYTF.

The gene calls are TRBV29-1 and TRBJ2-5; the D gene is possibly TRBD2 (5 bases). This CDR3 has 12 residues. V lost 2 bases to trimming and J lost 4 bases, with 8 bases between them. Germline V gene data show CDR1 as SQVTM and CDR2 as ANQGSEA. The CDR3: CSVERESETQYF. CDR3 nucleotides: TGCAGCGTTGAAAGGGAGTCAGAGACCCAGTACTTC. Full variable domain (missing parts from reference TRBV29-1 and TRBJ2-5): SAVISQKPSRDICQRGTSLTIQCQVDSQVTMMFWYRQQPGQSLTLIATANQGSEATYESGFVIDKFPISRPNLTFSTLTVSNMSPEDSSIYLCSVERESETQYFGPGTRLLVL.

The chain uses TRBV3-1 (or the pseudogene TRBV3-2) and TRBJ1-5, with TRBD1 matching over 9 bases. Germline CDR1 and CDR2: LGHDT and YNNKEL (reference sequence). The CDR3 has 18 residues. The V gene end was trimmed by 4 bases and the J gene end by 2 bases; junction bases not matched to a gene: 12. The CDR3 bases are TGTGCCAGCAGCCCAAGGTCGGGACAGGGCTTAGGCAATCAGCCCCAGCATTTT. This encodes CASSPRSGQGLGNQPQHF.

The V and J genes are TRBV18 and TRBJ2-3, with D possibly being TRBD1 (5 bases). Between the trimmed V and J ends, which lost 0 bases and 3 bases, there was a span of 10 bases. CDR1 and CDR2 from the germline V gene are KGHSH and LQKENI. The CDR3 is made up of 15 amino acids. The CDR3 DNA follows: TGTGCCAGCTCACCACCGTCGCAGGGTACAGATACGCAGTATTTT. Its protein product is CASSPPSQGTDTQYF. Based on the CDR3 plus reference TRBV18 and TRBJ2-3, the full variable domain is NAGVMQNPRHLVRRRGQEARLRCSPMKGHSHVYWYRQLPEEGLKFMVYLQKENIIDESGMPKERFSAEFPKEGPSILRIQQVVRGDSAAYFCASSPPSQGTDTQYFGPGTRLTVL.

The rearrangement links TRBV5-1 to TRBJ2-1; 8 bases align to TRBD1. Germline-derived CDR1 and CDR2 are SGHRS and YFSETQ. The ends lost 4 bases at V and 3 bases at J; junction bases unmatched: 3. The CDR3 runs 14 residues. The CDR3 bases are TGCGCCAGCAGCCGACAGGGGTACTACAATGAGCAGTTCTTC. Protein sequence: CASSRQGYYNEQFF.

V and J are TRBV7-2 and TRBJ1-1; D may be TRBD1 (6 bases). V was clipped by 4 bases and J by 4 bases, with 10 bases between them. In germline, CDR1 is SGHTA, CDR2 FQGNSA. The CDR3 is made up of 13 amino acids. The CDR3 region is CASSSLQGTEAFF. CDR3 bases: TGTGCCAGCAGCTCTTTACAGGGCACTGAAGCTTTCTTT.

The chain is built from TRBV2 and TRBJ2-3; D is undetermined. Germline CDR1 SNHLY, CDR2 FYNNEI. The ends were cut back, 1 base at V and 0 bases at J, with 8 bases in the middle. The CDR3 covers 15 residues. Written as DNA, the CDR3 is TGTGCCAGCAGTGAAGGGCTACCTAGCACAGATACGCAGTATTTT. Translated, it gives CASSEGLPSTDTQYF.

The chain has TRBV7-9 and TRBJ1-2, with D possibly being TRBD1 (5 bases). Germline lookup yields CDR1 SEHNR and CDR2 FQNEAQ (reference sequence). The CDR3 consists of 14 residues. V was pared by 1 base and J by 7 bases, with 13 bases between. CDR3 in amino acids: CASSLEGLHSGYTF. The CDR3 nucleotides are TGTGCCAGCAGCTTAGAGGGACTCCACTCTGGCTACACCTTC.

The V and J genes are TRBV10-2 and TRBJ2-1; TRBD2 agrees at 12 bases. Germline V CDR1 and CDR2: WSHSY, SAAADI. The CDR3 sequence is 15 residues long. Germline trimming cut 1 base from V and 8 bases from J; bases unmatched to any gene: 3. Here the CDR3 reads CASSELLAGGDEQFF. The CDR3 DNA is TGCGCCAGCAGTGAGTTGCTAGCGGGAGGGGATGAGCAGTTCTTC.

The chain joins TRBV18 to TRBJ1-5; 7 nucleotides align to TRBD1. Germline V gene lookup returns CDR1 KGHSH and CDR2 LQKENI. Trimming at V came to 0 bases and at J to 2 bases, leaving 4 bases not matched to a gene. This CDR3 region has 16 residues. CDR3 region: CASSPPGTAGNQPQHF. CDR3 bases: TGTGCCAGCTCACCACCCGGGACAGCGGGCAATCAGCCCCAGCATTTT.

The rearrangement links TRBV7-8 to TRBJ1-5; D not certain. The ends were cut back, 1 base at V and 5 bases at J, with 9 bases in the middle. This CDR3 has 14 residues. Germline V gene data show CDR1 as SGHVS and CDR2 as FQNEAQ. The CDR3 loop reads CASSLGGVHQPQHF. CDR3 DNA sequence: TGTGCCAGCAGCTTAGGAGGTGTCCATCAGCCCCAGCATTTT.

In its sample, this clone was seen once. The chain employs TRBV2 and TRBJ1-2; tentatively, D is TRBD1 (5 bases). The CDR3 loop spans 15 amino acids. The V end was cut by 6 bases, the J end by 6 bases, with 20 bases between. Germline CDR1 SNHLY, CDR2 FYNNEI. DNA of the CDR3: TGTGCCAGCAGAAAGGACGGGGACTTATCTCATGGCTACACCTTC. Encoded protein: CASRKDGDLSHGYTF.

The chain joins TRBV28 to TRBJ1-5, with unresolved D. Germline-derived CDR1 and CDR2 are MDHEN and SYDVKM. V was shortened by 5 bases and J by 9 bases, with 14 bases between the two germline ends. The CDR3 runs 13 residues. The CDR3 nucleotides are TGTGCCAGCAGTCCCAGACCGCTGCCGCCCCAGCATTTT. Residues: CASSPRPLPPQHF.

The chain has TRBV18 and TRBJ1-1; D is ambiguous. With 4 bases removed from V and 1 base from J, the gap between germline ends came to 10 bases. CDR3 length: 14 residues. The germline V gene has CDR1 KGHSH and CDR2 LQKENI. The CDR3 DNA sequence: TGTGCCAGCTCACTGAACAGTGCGAACACTGAAGCTTTCTTT. Encoded protein: CASSLNSANTEAFF.

V usage is TRBV18 and J usage is TRBJ1-6; TRBD1 aligns across 8 bases. This CDR3 is 17 amino acids long. Trimming cost V 6 bases and J 0 bases; bases outside gene matches: 7. Germline CDR1 is KGHSH and CDR2 is LQKENI. CDR3: CASSPRQGSSYNSPLHF. In nucleotides, the CDR3 is TGTGCCAGCTCTCCGAGACAGGGGAGCTCCTATAATTCACCCCTCCACTTT.

In this sample, this clone turned up a few times. This chain links TRBV28 with TRBJ1-5; D gene ambiguous. V was pared by 7 bases and J by 4 bases, with 17 bases between. Germline CDR1 reads MDHEN; CDR2 reads SYDVKM. This CDR3 is 15 amino acids long. The CDR3, as DNA: TGTGCCAGCACCCTTGTAGCGGGGTGGAATCAGCCCCAGCATTTT. Translation gives CASTLVAGWNQPQHF.